Listed here is a single T cell receptor beta chain. This sample was taken from a study of blood T cell repertoires in COVID-19. V gave up 7 bases and J gave up 6 bases, with 18 bases separating them. Germline V gene sequence: CDR1 LNHDA, CDR2 SQIVND (reference sequence). The CDR3 sequence is 14 residues long. Clones were sequenced by immunoSEQ multiplex PCR, and TCRdb holds only the in-frame ones, with some missing. The sample yields 150,000 to 200,000 clones, approximately 78% seen once. The sample was peripheral blood. The chain couples TRBV19 to TRBJ1-1; the D gene is possibly TRBD1 (5 bases). This TCR came from a woman aged 80 or older with active or convalescent COVID-19. The CDR3 is CASTMAGRLAEAFF. The CDR3 DNA is TGTGCCAGTACTATGGCGGGGCGACTCGCTGAAGCTTTCTTT.